Here is one T cell receptor (beta chain) with its context. The antigen remains unidentified. This CDR3 has 12 residues. The germline CDR1 and CDR2 sequences are SNHLY and FYNNEI. V was shortened by 6 bases and J by 4 bases, with 9 bases between the two germline ends. The data were obtained in a study of cytomegalovirus exposure and HLA in healthy donors. The wider study: From about 179 million T cells, an earlier analysis saw 120 million or so unique TCR beta sequences. HLA-typed donors contributed around 85 million unique TCRs, which were held in an early data release.

Study-wide findings and caveats: A later analysis appeared to link common viral pathogens to several of the most significant clusters. According to an earlier analysis, most TCR beta V segments yielded productive rearrangements about 90% or about 30% of the time.

It was with 60 Vbeta and 13 Jbeta primers that the PCR ran. Sequenced by immunoSEQ multiplex PCR; TCRdb stores in-frame clones only, minus some. The repertoire includes some 170,000 clones, 75% to 80% of them detected once, and approximately 6.3% sits in the top ten. The sequence was collected from a man aged 35 to 55 in good health and CMV-seropositive. This chain links TRBV2 with TRBJ1-2; D unresolved. Material for sequencing was PBMCs. DNA for the CDR3: TGTGCCAGCAGGGAGGGTGGCTATGGCTACACCTTC. Translating gives CASREGGYGYTF.